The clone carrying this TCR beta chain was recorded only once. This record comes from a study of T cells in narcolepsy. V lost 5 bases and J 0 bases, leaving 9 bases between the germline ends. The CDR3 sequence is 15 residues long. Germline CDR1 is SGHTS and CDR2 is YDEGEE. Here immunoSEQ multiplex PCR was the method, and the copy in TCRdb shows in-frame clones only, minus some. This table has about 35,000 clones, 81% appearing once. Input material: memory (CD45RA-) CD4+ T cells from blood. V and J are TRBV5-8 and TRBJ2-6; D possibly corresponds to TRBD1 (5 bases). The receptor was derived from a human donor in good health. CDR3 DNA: TGTGCCAGCAGTTACAGGAGCTCTGGGGCCAACGTCCTGACTTTC. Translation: CASSYRSSGANVLTF. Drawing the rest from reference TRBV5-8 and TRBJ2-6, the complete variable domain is EAGVTQSPTHLIKTRGQQATLRCSPISGHTSVYWYQQALGLGLQFLLWYDEGEERNRGNFPPRFSGRQFPNYSSELNVNALELEDSALYLCASSYRSSGANVLTFGAGSRLTVL.